The clone carrying this T cell receptor beta chain was detected only a few times. Its antigen is still unknown. Vbeta (60) and Jbeta (13) primers were used in the PCR. Assay used: immunoSEQ multiplex PCR; TCRdb lists only in-frame clones, some missing. This sample carries under 110,000 clones, about two thirds of them seen once, and the ten largest clones take 2.8%. The sample belongs to a study of cytomegalovirus exposure and HLA in healthy donors. Findings and limits, study-wide: CMV antigen specificity was confirmed in vitro for three CMV-associated chains. A later analysis found common viral pathogens apparently linked to several of the most significant clusters.

V was trimmed by 0 bases and J by 1 base, leaving 12 bases between them. Germline lookup yields CDR1 SGHRS and CDR2 YFSETQ. CDR3 length: 16 residues. This receptor was obtained from a female donor in good health and CMV-seronegative. V gene TRBV5-1 combines with J gene TRBJ2-3; D possibly corresponds to TRBD2 (6 bases). The sample comprised PBMCs. The CDR3 bases are TGCGCCAGCAGCTTGGGGCGGGGTGGAGGCACAGATACGCAGTATTTT. Protein: CASSLGRGGGTDTQYF.